This T cell receptor (beta chain) was captured by sequencing in a study of T cells in Graves' hyperthyroidism and ophthalmopathy. Study-level background: Peripheral blood samples were taken at initial diagnosis, prior to any treatment.

Uncontrolled infection, other autoimmune disease, pregnancy or lactation led to exclusion. Clinicians diagnosed patients from clinical symptoms, serum thyroxine and TRAb, thyroid ultrasound and orbital computed tomography. Using RNA transcripts as the source, TCR beta CDR3 regions were amplified. The TCR CDR3 was amplified in a first-round RT-PCR using the HTBI primer set. One entry per CDR3 protein results from TCRdb running MiXCR on the multiplex PCR reads. The sample carries around 520,000 distinct CDR3 sequences, approximately 24% recorded once. CDR3 size: 14 residues. J was trimmed by 6 bases and V by 6 bases; bases with no gene match: 7. Germline V gives CDR1 MNHNS, CDR2 SASEGT. Study conclusions and caveats: Blood also showed most of the thyroid clonotypes that were expanded above 0.001.

Of note for this clonotype: As yet, its antigen is unknown.

This TCR was recovered from a woman aged 25 to 45 with Graves' ophthalmopathy. The rearrangement uses TRBV6-1 and TRBJ2-7, with 11 positions matching TRBD1. Sequencing used blood. The CDR3 DNA reads as TGTGCCAGCAGGCCAGGACAGGGGGCTCGCGAGCAGTACTTC. Protein product: CASRPGQGAREQYF.